A selection of T cell receptor beta chains follows, all from one sample in a study of cytomegalovirus exposure and HLA in healthy donors. TCRdb keeps only in-frame clones here, not all; method: immunoSEQ multiplex PCR. The sample has around 100,000 clones. The sequenced material came from PBMCs. Receptors originate from a man younger than 45 in good health and CMV-seronegative. Each CDR3 is given with its conserved first and last residue. D genes are given only for firm matches.

>TRBV7-2|TRBJ1-2|TRBD1
TGTGCCAGCAGCTTAGCCGGGACAGGGGGCTCAAGCTATGGCTACACCTTC
CASSLAGTGGSSYGYTF
>TRBV30|TRBJ2-2|NA
TGTGCCTACGCTAAATTGAACACCGGGGAGCTGTTTTTT
CAYAKLNTGELFF
>TRBV7-3|TRBJ2-3|TRBD2
TGTGCCAGCAGCTTAAGTACTAGCGGGCGCACAGATACGCAGTATTTT
CASSLSTSGRTDTQYF
>TRBV18|TRBJ1-2|TRBD1
TGTGCCAGCTCACCTACCAACCTACAGGGGGCGAACTATGGCTACACCTTC
CASSPTNLQGANYGYTF
>TRBV7-3|TRBJ2-2|NA
TGTGCCAGCTCCAGGGGAACGAACACCGGGGAGCTGTTTTTT
CASSRGTNTGELFF
>TRBV7-9|TRBJ2-1|TRBD2
TGTGCCAGCAGCTTAGGGGGCGGGGGTGGCAATGAGCAGTTCTTC
CASSLGGGGGNEQFF
>TRBV5-1|TRBJ2-7|TRBD2
TGCGCCAGCAGCCCGGGACTAGCGGGGGCAACCTACGAGCAGTACTTC
CASSPGLAGATYEQYF
>TRBV5-4|TRBJ2-5|TRBD2
TGTGCCAGCGCGGAAAGCGGGGGGAAAGAGACCCAGTACTTC
CASAESGGKETQYF
>TRBV7-8|TRBJ1-6|NA
TGTGCCAGCAGCTTACGGGGGGGCGGAAATTCACCCCTCCACTTT
CASSLRGGGNSPLHF
>TRBV6-1|TRBJ1-2|NA
TGTGCCAGCAGTGAAGACGGGTACTATGGCTACACCTTC
CASSEDGYYGYTF
>TRBV5-1|TRBJ2-2|NA
TGCGCCAGCAGCTTGGGTAGGGAGCCGAACACCGGGGAGCTGTTTTTT
CASSLGREPNTGELFF
>TRBV6-5|TRBJ2-7|NA
TGTGCCAGGGGAGGGACACCCTTACGAGTTGCGCAGTACTTC
CARGGTPLRVAQYF
>TRBV5-6|TRBJ2-3|TRBD1
TGTGCCAGCAGCTTTGGGACAGGGAGGGCAGATACGCAGTATTTT
CASSFGTGRADTQYF
>TRBV21-1|TRBJ1-4|NA
TGTGCCAGCAGCAAAGGTGGAACAGACCTTAATGAAAAACTGTTTTTT
CASSKGGTDLNEKLFF
>TRBV18|TRBJ2-7|NA
TGTGCCAGCTCCCTGGACACCTACGAGCAGTACTTC
CASSLDTYEQYF
>TRBV7-2|TRBJ1-1|NA
TGTGCCAGCAGCTTATCCCTGAGTACTGAAGCTTTCTTT
CASSLSLSTEAFF
>TRBV29-1|TRBJ1-3|TRBD1
TGCAGCGTTGAAGATTGGACAGGGTTGGGGGGAAACACCATATATTTT
CSVEDWTGLGGNTIYF
>TRBV6-1|TRBJ2-1|TRBD2
TGTGCCAGCAGTGAACTAGCGGGCTCCTACAATGAGCAGTTCTTC
CASSELAGSYNEQFF
>TRBV28|TRBJ2-1|TRBD2
TGTGCCAGCATCCCGGGAGGCAGCGGGGTAGAATACAATGAGCAGTTCTTC
CASIPGGSGVEYNEQFF
>TRBV2|TRBJ1-1|NA
TGTGCCAGCACCCAAGGGGGGGGAGGGGGCACTGAAGCTTTCTTT
CASTQGGGGGTEAFF
>TRBV2|TRBJ2-7|TRBD2
TGTGCCAGCGGGGGACTAGCGGGCCGGGGGGAGCAGTACTTC
CASGGLAGRGEQYF
>TRBV7-9|TRBJ1-3|TRBD1
TGTGCACGGGGACAGGACTCTGGAAACACCATATATTTT
CARGQDSGNTIYF
>TRBV2|TRBJ1-4|TRBD1
TGTGCCAGCAGCCTGGGACAGGCAAATGAAAAACTGTTTTTT
CASSLGQANEKLFF
>TRBV4-1|TRBJ2-1|TRBD2
TGCGCCAGCAGCCAAGGCTGGGGGCGGGGGGGGGTCTATGAGCAGTTCTTC
CASSQGWGRGGVYEQFF
>TRBV7-6|TRBJ2-3|NA
TGTGCCAGCAGCCTTGCTCCCCGAGAAGATACGCAGTATTTT
CASSLAPREDTQYF
>TRBV29-1|TRBJ2-3|TRBD1
TGCAGCGTCTTAACAGGGGGCAGGGATACGCAGTATTTT
CSVLTGGRDTQYF
>TRBV7-8|TRBJ1-2|NA
TGTGCCAGCAGCCCTTCACAGGGTGCTGGCTACACCTTC
CASSPSQGAGYTF
>TRBV28|TRBJ1-2|TRBD1
TGTGCCAGCAGTTTCGCAGGGGGCCTCTATGGCTACACCTTC
CASSFAGGLYGYTF
>TRBV18|TRBJ2-7|NA
TGTGCCAGCTCACCCGGGACTGAATCCTACGAGCAGTACTTC
CASSPGTESYEQYF
>TRBV5-1|TRBJ2-7|TRBD1
TGCGCCAGCAGCGCCGGGACAGGGTCCTACGAGCAGTACTTC
CASSAGTGSYEQYF
>TRBV11-2|TRBJ2-5|NA
TGTGCCAGCAGCGCCGTGACAGGACAAGAGACCCAGTACTTC
CASSAVTGQETQYF
>TRBV2|TRBJ1-5|NA
TGTGCCAGCACCTTCGACACCGCGAGCAATCAGCCCCAGCATTTT
CASTFDTASNQPQHF